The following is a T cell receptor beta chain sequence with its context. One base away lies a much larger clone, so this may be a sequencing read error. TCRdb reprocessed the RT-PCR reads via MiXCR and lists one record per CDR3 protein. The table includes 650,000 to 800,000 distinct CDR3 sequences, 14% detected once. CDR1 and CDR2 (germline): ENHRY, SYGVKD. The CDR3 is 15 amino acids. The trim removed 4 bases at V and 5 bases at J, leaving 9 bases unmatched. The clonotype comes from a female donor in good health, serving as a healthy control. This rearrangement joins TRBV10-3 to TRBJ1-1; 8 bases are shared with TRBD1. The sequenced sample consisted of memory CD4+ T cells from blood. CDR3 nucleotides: TGTGCCATCAGTGCCGCAACGGGACAGGAGACTGAAGCTTTCTTT. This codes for CAISAATGQETEAFF.